This TCR beta chain was obtained from a study of beta chain features in type 1 diabetes. Study observations and caveats: A PCR bias possibly favoring shorter templates would apply equally to patients and controls. Moderately but significantly shorter TCRB CDR3s were found in Type 1 diabetes patients in all four CD4+ subsets.

What was sequenced were expressed TCRB transcripts, since all of the isolated RNA had been reverse transcribed. An average roughly 3.5 million reads came from naive, central memory and regulatory T cell samples. Clones were sequenced by immunoSEQ multiplex PCR, and TCRdb holds only the in-frame ones, with some missing. The sample has around 130,000 clones; about 16% are singletons. Sorting produced populations that all topped 98% purity. This clone was found a few times. Its matching antigen is unknown. Sequenced material: central memory CD4+ T cells from blood. The clonotype comes from a man under 40 with type 1 diabetes.

The CDR3 nucleotides are TGTGCCAGCAGCCTAGAGCAGGGCGAAAAACTGTTTTTT. Its protein product is CASSLEQGEKLFF. This sequence joins TRBV9 and TRBJ1-4; tentative D call: TRBD1 (5 bases). The CDR3 is made up of 13 amino acids. CDR1 and CDR2 from the germline V gene are SGDLS and YYNGEE. Trimming cost V 4 bases and J 8 bases, with 12 bases left between them.